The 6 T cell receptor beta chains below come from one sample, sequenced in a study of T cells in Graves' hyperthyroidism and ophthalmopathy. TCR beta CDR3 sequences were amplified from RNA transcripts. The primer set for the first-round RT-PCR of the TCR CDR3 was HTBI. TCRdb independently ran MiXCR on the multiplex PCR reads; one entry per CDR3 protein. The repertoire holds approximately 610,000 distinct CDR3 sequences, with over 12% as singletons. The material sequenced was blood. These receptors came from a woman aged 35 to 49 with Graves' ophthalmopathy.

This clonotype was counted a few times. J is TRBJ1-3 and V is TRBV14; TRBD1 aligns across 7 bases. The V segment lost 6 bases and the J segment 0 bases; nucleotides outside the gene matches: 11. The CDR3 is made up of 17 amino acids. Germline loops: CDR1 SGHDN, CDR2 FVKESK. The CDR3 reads CASSQKRGRFSGNTIYF. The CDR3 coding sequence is TGTGCCAGCAGTCAGAAAAGGGGGCGCTTCTCTGGAAACACCATATATTTT. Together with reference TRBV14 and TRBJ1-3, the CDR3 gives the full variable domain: EAGVTQFPSHSVIEKGQTVTLRCDPISGHDNLYWYRRVMGKEIKFLLHFVKESKQDESGMPNNRFLAERTGGTYSTLKVQPAELEDSGVYFCASSQKRGRFSGNTIYFGEGSWLTVV.

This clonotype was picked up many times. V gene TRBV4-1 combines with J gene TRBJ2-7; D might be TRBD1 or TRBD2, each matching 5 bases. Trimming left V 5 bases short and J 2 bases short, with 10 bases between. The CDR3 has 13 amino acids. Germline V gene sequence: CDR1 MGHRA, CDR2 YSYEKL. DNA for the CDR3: TGCGCCAGCAGCGGGGGTAATACCTACGAGCAGTACTTC. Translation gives CASSGGNTYEQYF.

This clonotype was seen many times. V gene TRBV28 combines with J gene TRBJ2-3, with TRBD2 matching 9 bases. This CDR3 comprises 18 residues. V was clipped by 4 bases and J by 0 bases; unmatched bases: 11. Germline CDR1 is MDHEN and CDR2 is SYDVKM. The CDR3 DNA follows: TGTGCCAGCAGTTCTGGTGGTAGCGGGAGTCGTAGCACAGATACGCAGTATTTT. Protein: CASSSGGSGSRSTDTQYF.

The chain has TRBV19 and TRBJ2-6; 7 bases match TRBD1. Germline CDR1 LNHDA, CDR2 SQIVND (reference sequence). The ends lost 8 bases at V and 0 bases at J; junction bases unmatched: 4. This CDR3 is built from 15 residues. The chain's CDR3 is CASWDRDSGANVLTF. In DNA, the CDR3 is TGTGCCAGTTGGGACAGAGACTCTGGGGCCAACGTCCTGACTTTC.

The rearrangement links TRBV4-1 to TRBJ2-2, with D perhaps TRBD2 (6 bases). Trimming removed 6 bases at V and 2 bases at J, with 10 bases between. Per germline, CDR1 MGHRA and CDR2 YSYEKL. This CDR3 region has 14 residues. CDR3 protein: CASRFGLNTGELFF. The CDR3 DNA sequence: TGCGCCAGCAGATTCGGACTAAACACCGGGGAGCTGTTTTTT.

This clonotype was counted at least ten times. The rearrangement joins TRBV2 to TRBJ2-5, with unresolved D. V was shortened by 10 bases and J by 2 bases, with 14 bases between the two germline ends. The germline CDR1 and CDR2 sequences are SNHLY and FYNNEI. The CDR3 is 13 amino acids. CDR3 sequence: CATTGFGQETQYF. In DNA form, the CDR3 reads TGTGCCACCACGGGTTTTGGACAAGAGACCCAGTACTTC.